The 9 T cell receptor beta chains in this list originate from one sample, sequenced in a study of regulatory T cells in long-lasting Graves disease (dated by TCRdb to the early 2020s). Taken with the paper, the label for time point translates to: persistent/refractory GD, antithyroid drugs over 5 years with positive TRAb. For both TCR sequencing and RNA sequencing, RNA was extracted from PBMCs using TRIzol. The library relied on multiplex PCR. These reads were obtained on an Illumina HiSeq 4000. TCR beta libraries were built with iRepertoire HTBI primers and Arm-PCR amplification of CDR3 regions. TCRdb reprocessing: public reads trimmed at Q25 with fastp, clones called with MiXCR, in-frame beta chains kept. Each record represents a unique CDR3 protein, reported with the most common genes and DNA among its rows. Recorded for this sample are roughly 450,000 distinct CDR3 sequences; less than 25% of them occurred a single time. Of the sample, about 8.3% falls within the top ten clones.

This specimen consisted of peripheral blood mononuclear cells (PBMCs), obtained when the disease was refractory, from a patient treated with antithyroid drugs. The receptor source for this set is a female donor with Graves disease.

The chain recombines TRBV7-3 with TRBJ2-1; TRBD2 agrees at 8 bases. The CDR3 has 15 residues. CDR1 is SGHTA, CDR2 FQGTGA, per germline. V shed 2 bases, J shed 6 bases, and the junction held 6 bases outside the gene matches. The CDR3 loop reads CASSLCSGIVNEQFF. As DNA, the CDR3 is TGTGCCAGCAGCTTATGTAGCGGGATAGTCAATGAGCAGTTCTTC.

The rearrangement joins TRBV19 to TRBJ1-5, with 9 bases matching TRBD1. Germline CDR1 is LNHDA and CDR2 is SQIVND (reference sequence). V lost 5 bases to trimming and J lost 2 bases; unmatched junction nucleotides: 4. The CDR3 consists of 15 residues. CDR3 sequence reads: CASSPWDRGNQPQHF. The DNA of the CDR3 is TGTGCCAGTAGTCCCTGGGACAGGGGCAATCAGCCCCAGCATTTT.

The table lists this clonotype with a few counts. The chain employs TRBV10-3 and TRBJ2-7, with D uncertain. Germline V gene lookup returns CDR1 ENHRY and CDR2 SYGVKD. Trimming pared 3 bases from V and 3 bases from J, leaving 6 bases between. The CDR3 has 12 residues. The CDR3 bases are TGTGCCATCAGTGACGGTAGCTACGAGCAGTACTTC. This translates into CAISDGSYEQYF.

The chain recombines TRBV27 with TRBJ2-5, with D possibly matching TRBD2 (6 bases). The J call may be faulty, since TRBJ2-1 better matches the DNA end. The germline CDR1 and CDR2 sequences are MNHEY and SMNVEV (reference sequence). The CDR3 length is 15 residues. CDR3 DNA: TGTGCCAGCAGTACCCCAGTTTTGGGGGGATATGAGCAGTTCTTC. This translates into CASSTPVLGGYEQFF.

The table lists this clonotype with many counts. The rearrangement links TRBV20-1 to TRBJ1-1; maybe TRBD1 (5 bases). The length of the CDR3 is 11 residues. From germline, CDR1 is DFQATT and CDR2 SNEGSKA (reference sequence). This CDR3 is CRVVKGAEAFF. The CDR3 DNA sequence: TGCAGGGTAGTAAAAGGGGCTGAAGCTTTCTTT.

A few counts support this clonotype. This rearrangement joins TRBV12-3 or TRBV12-4 to TRBJ1-5; D is uncertain. V lost 7 bases, J lost 6 bases, and 10 bases lay in between. This CDR3 is built from 12 residues. The CDR3: CASKNFSQPQHF. For the CDR3, the DNA is TGTGCCAGCAAGAACTTTAGTCAGCCCCAGCATTTT.

This clonotype was counted at least ten times. This chain uses TRBV28 with TRBJ2-2, with TRBD1 matching over 10 bases. The CDR3 spans 15 residues. The V segment lost 10 bases and the J segment 7 bases; nucleotides outside the gene matches: 12. Germline CDR1 and CDR2: MDHEN and SYDVKM. DNA for the CDR3: TGTGCCATCCCCGGGACAGGGGACCGGGTCGGGGAGCTGTTTTTT. This encodes CAIPGTGDRVGELFF.

This clonotype has more than one count but fewer than ten. The chain combines TRBV12-3 or TRBV12-4 with TRBJ1-1; D is possibly TRBD1 (6 bases). V was trimmed by 3 bases and J by 4 bases, leaving 9 bases between them. This CDR3 is built from 13 residues. The CDR3 loop is CASSFRGVTEAFF. CDR3 DNA sequence: TGTGCCAGCAGTTTTAGGGGGGTCACTGAAGCTTTCTTT.

The J gene is TRBJ2-7, the V gene TRBV5-8, with D unclear. This CDR3 is built from 16 residues. V lost 4 bases and J 3 bases, leaving 20 bases between the germline ends. Germline V gene lookup returns CDR1 SGHTS and CDR2 YDEGEE. The CDR3 sequence: CASSLNGRVVFYEQYF. CDR3 coding DNA: TGTGCCAGCAGCCTCAACGGCCGGGTGGTCTTCTACGAGCAGTACTTC.